These 10 T cell receptor beta chains share one sample of origin, sequenced in a study of T cells in Graves' hyperthyroidism and ophthalmopathy. Using RNA transcripts as the source, TCR beta CDR3 regions were amplified. HTBI primers were the set used in a first-round RT-PCR of the TCR CDR3. TCRdb fed the multiplex PCR reads into MiXCR, producing one record per CDR3 protein. In the table there are approximately 490,000 distinct CDR3 sequences, 22% of which are singletons. Sequencing input: blood. The source of these receptors is a woman in her seventies with Graves' ophthalmopathy.

This clonotype was counted many times. The chain carries TRBV12-3 or TRBV12-4 and TRBJ2-1, with D perhaps TRBD2 (6 bases). V gave up 2 bases and J gave up 0 bases, with 11 bases separating them. The CDR3 totals 16 residues. The CDR3 nucleotides are TGTGCCAGCAGTTTAAGGCGGGGAAGCTCCTACAATGAGCAGTTCTTC. Protein: CASSLRRGSSYNEQFF.

The genes are TRBV4-1 and TRBJ2-7, with TRBD1 matching over 9 bases. The CDR3 sequence is 15 residues long. Germline assignment: CDR1 MGHRA and CDR2 YSYEKL. The J segment lost 3 bases and the V segment lost 4 bases, leaving 7 bases of the junction unmatched. CDR3 in amino acids: CASSPGTGWGYEQYF. The CDR3 nucleotides are TGCGCCAGCAGCCCCGGGACAGGGTGGGGCTACGAGCAGTACTTC.

The genes are TRBV30 and TRBJ2-7, with TRBD1 identical over 7 bases. The CDR3 runs to 17 residues. Looked up from germline, CDR1 is GTSNPN and CDR2 is SVGIG (reference sequence). J lost 0 bases, V lost 2 bases, and 13 bases had no gene match. CDR3 nucleotides: TGTGCCTGGAGTCCGTACACTTCCAGGGGGTCCTCCTACGAGCAGTACTTC. It yields the protein CAWSPYTSRGSSYEQYF.

The chain links TRBV12-3 or TRBV12-4 to TRBJ2-1; 8 nucleotides align to TRBD2. The CDR3 is 16 amino acids. The trim removed 6 bases at V and 5 bases at J, leaving 12 bases unmatched. CDR3 nucleotide sequence: TGTGCCAGCAGCCCTCTGCCGGGACTAGGGGACAATGAGCAGTTCTTC. Protein: CASSPLPGLGDNEQFF.

In this sample, this clonotype turned up many times. J is TRBJ1-5 and V is TRBV20-1; 7 bases are a match to TRBD1. This CDR3 is built from 13 residues. V gave up 6 bases and J gave up 3 bases; unmatched junction bases: 5. Germline V lookup: CDR1 DFQATT, CDR2 SNEGSKA (reference sequence). CDR3 residues: CSATGTANQPQHF. CDR3 bases: TGCAGTGCAACCGGGACAGCCAATCAGCCCCAGCATTTT.

This clonotype was seen ten or more times. The genes are TRBV7-9 and TRBJ2-2; TRBD2 matches at 9 bases. V lost 2 bases and J lost 5; bases outside the gene matches: 0. The CDR3 length is 14 residues. The germline V gene has CDR1 SEHNR and CDR2 FQNEAQ (reference sequence). CDR3 residues: CASSLLAGTGELFF. CDR3 DNA: TGTGCCAGCAGCTTACTAGCGGGAACCGGGGAGCTGTTTTTT.

This clonotype was detected a few times. It may be a read error: a sequence one base away is much more abundant. This rearrangement joins TRBV7-2 to TRBJ1-2; tentatively, D is TRBD1 (5 bases). The CDR3 runs to 16 residues. The V end lost 5 bases, the J end lost 8 bases, and 24 bases lay between the germline ends. Germline V gene lookup returns CDR1 SGHTA and CDR2 FQGNSA. CDR3 sequence (DNA): TGTGCCAGCAGCCCTAGCCGGGGCAAGGCGGGAGAGGGCTACACCTTC. Amino acids: CASSPSRGKAGEGYTF.

Details on this clonotype: A much larger clone differs from this one at a single base, so this may be a read error. Here the CDR3 omits its conserved ending phenylalanine or tryptophan, so a read error is the likely source. The chain recombines TRBV28 with TRBJ2-7; weak D call: TRBD1 (7 bases). Germline CDR1 MDHEN, CDR2 SYDVKM. V lost 6 bases, J lost 2 bases, and 14 bases lay in between. The CDR3 loop spans 14 amino acids. The CDR3 spells CASRGGQQPYEQYL. The CDR3 bases are TGTGCCAGCAGGGGGGGACAGCAACCCTACGAGCAGTACCTC.

This clonotype was detected many times. The V call is TRBV28, the J call TRBJ2-5; maybe TRBD1 (5 bases). Trimming removed 6 bases at V and 4 bases at J, with 15 bases between. The germline V gene encodes CDR1 MDHEN and CDR2 SYDVKM. The length of the CDR3 is 14 residues. The DNA for the CDR3 is TGTGCCAGCAGGCAGGGAAGGAGAGGAGAGACCCAGTACTTC. Amino acids: CASRQGRRGETQYF.

This chain links TRBV9 with TRBJ1-1; D call uncertain. The germline V gene encodes CDR1 SGDLS and CDR2 YYNGEE. The CDR3 contains 13 residues. V lost 2 bases and J lost 3, with 8 bases in between. DNA for the CDR3: TGTGCCAGCAGCGTTTGGAGTTACACTGAAGCTTTCTTT. This gives the protein CASSVWSYTEAFF.